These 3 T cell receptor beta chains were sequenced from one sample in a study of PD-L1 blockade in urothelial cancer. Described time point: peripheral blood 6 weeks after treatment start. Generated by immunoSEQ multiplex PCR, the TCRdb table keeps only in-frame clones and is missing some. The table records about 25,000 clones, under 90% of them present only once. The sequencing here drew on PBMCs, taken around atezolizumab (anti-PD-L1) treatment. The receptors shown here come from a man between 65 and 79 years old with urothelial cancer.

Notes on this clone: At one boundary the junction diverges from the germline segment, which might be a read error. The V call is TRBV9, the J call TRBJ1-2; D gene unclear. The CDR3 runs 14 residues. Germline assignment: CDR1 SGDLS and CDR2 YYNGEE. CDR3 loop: CASRVEGANYGYTF. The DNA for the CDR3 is TGTGCCAGCAGGGTGGAAGGAGCTAATTATGGCTACACCTTC.

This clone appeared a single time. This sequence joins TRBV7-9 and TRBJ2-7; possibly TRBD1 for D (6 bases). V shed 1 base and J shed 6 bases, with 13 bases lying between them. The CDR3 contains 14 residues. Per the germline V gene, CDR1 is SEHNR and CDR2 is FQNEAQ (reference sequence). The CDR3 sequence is CASSLVGTTSEQYF. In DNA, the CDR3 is TGTGCCAGCAGCTTAGTGGGGACAACAAGCGAGCAGTACTTC.

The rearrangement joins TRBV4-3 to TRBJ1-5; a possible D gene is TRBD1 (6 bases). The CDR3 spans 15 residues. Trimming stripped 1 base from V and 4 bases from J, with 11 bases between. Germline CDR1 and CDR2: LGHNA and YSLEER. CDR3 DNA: TGCGCCAGCAGCCAAGGGCAGGGGAGAAATCAGCCCCAGCATTTT. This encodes CASSQGQGRNQPQHF.